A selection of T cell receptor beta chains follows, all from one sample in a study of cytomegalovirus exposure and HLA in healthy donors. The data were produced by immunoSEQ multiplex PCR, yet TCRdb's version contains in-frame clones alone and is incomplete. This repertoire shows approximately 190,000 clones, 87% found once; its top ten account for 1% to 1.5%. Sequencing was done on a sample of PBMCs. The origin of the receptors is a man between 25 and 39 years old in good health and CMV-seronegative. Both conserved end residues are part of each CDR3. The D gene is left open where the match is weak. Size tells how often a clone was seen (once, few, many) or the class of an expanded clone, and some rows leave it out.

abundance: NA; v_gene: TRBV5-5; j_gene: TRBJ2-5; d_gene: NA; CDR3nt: TGTGCCAGCAGAAATTTAGAAGAGACCCAGTACTTC; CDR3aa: CASRNLEETQYF
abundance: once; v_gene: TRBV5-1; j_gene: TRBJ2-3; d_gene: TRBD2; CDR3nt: TGCGCCAGCAGCTCCGGGACTAGCGGGAGGGCAGATACGCAGTATTTT; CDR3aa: CASSSGTSGRADTQYF
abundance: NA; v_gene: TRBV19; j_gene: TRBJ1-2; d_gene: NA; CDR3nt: TGTGCCAGCCAGATCGACAGACTGACAGCCGGCTACACCTTC; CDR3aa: CASQIDRLTAGYTF
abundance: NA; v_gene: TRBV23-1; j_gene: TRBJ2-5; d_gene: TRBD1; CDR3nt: TGCGCCAGCAGTCGACGGACAGGGGGCATGGTGCAACCCCCGGAGACCCAGTACTTC; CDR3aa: CASSRRTGGMVQPPETQYF
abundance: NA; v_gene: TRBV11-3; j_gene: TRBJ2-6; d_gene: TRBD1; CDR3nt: TGTGCCAGCTCACTGGGACAGGGCATGACTGGGGCCAACGTCCTGACTTTC; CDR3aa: CASSLGQGMTGANVLTF
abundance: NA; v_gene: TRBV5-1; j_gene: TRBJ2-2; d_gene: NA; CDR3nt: TGCGCCAGCAGCTTCCCCATGGACAGAGCCCTCTCGAACACCGGGGAGCTGTTTTTT; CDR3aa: CASSFPMDRALSNTGELFF
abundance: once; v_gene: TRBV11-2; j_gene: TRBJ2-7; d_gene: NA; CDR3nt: TGTGCCAGCAGCTTGGGCATATACGAGCAGTACTTC; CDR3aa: CASSLGIYEQYF
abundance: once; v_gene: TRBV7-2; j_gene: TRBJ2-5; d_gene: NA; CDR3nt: TGTGCCAGCAGCTTACCCCCTTTGTTTGAGACCCAGTACTTC; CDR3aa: CASSLPPLFETQYF
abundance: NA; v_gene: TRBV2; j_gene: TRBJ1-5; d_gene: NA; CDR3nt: TGTGCCAGCAGTGAACCAAATCAGCCCCAGCATTTT; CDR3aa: CASSEPNQPQHF
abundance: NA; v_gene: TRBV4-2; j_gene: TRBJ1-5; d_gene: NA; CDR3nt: TGTGCCAGCAGCGGACCGGGGGGAGGGACCAATCAGCCCCAGCATTTT; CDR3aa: CASSGPGGGTNQPQHF
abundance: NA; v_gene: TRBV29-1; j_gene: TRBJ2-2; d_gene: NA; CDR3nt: TGCAGCGCTACGTTTCAGGATCGTGGCGGGGAGCTGTTTTTT; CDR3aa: CSATFQDRGGELFF
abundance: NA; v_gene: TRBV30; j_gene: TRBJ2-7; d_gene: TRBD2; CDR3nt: TGTGCCTGGTCAGCGGGAGGGGAAGGCGAGCAGTACTTC; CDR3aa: CAWSAGGEGEQYF
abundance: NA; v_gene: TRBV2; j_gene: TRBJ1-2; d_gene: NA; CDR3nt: TGTGCCAGCAGCATACAGGTCCTGGGCTACACCTTC; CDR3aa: CASSIQVLGYTF
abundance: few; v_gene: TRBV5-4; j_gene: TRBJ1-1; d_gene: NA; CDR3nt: TGTGCCAGCAGCTTCTCAGGGCGTCACACTGAAGCTTTCTTT; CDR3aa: CASSFSGRHTEAFF
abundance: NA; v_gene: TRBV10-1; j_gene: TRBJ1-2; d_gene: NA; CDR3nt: TGCGCCAGCAGTGACCCCGACAAGAACTATGGCTACACCTTC; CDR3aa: CASSDPDKNYGYTF
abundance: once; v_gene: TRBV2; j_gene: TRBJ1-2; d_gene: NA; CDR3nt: TGTGCCAGCACCCGTGACAGGAACTATGGCTACACCTTC; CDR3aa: CASTRDRNYGYTF
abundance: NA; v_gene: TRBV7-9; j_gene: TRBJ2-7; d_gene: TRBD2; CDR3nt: TGTGCCAGCAGCTTAGATAGGGAGGGGTGGATCGAGCAGTACTTC; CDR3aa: CASSLDREGWIEQYF
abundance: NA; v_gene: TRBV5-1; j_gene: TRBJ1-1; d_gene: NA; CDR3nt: TGCGCCAGCAGCTTGGGCCAGGGCCGGACTGAAGCTTTCTTT; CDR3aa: CASSLGQGRTEAFF
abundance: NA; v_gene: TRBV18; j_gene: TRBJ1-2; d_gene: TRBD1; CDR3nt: TGTGCCAGCTCACCCATACCGGGACAGGGCTACACCTTC; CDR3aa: CASSPIPGQGYTF
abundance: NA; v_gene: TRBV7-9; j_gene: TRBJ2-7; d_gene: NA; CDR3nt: TGTGCCAGCAGCTTAAATAGCCACGACTACGAGCAGTACTTC; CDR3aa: CASSLNSHDYEQYF
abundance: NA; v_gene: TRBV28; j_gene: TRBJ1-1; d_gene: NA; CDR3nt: TGTGCCAGCAGTTTATCGGGCAGGGGTAAAGCTGAAGCTTTCTTT; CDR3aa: CASSLSGRGKAEAFF